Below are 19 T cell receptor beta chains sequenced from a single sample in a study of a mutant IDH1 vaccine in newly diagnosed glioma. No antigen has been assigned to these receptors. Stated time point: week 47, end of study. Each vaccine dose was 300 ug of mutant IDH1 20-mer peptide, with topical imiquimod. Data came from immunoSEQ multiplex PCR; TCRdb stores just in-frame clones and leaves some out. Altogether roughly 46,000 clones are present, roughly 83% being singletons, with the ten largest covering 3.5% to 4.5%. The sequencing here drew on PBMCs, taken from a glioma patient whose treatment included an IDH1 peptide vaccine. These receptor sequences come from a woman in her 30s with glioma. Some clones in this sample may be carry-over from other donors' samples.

CDR3 loop: CASSPLGRRETQYF. The CDR3 nucleotides are TGTGCCAGCAGCCCCCTGGGGAGGCGAGAGACCCAGTACTTC. V usage is TRBV27 and J usage is TRBJ2-5, with D perhaps matching TRBD2 (6 bases). The V and J ends lost 6 bases and 4 bases respectively, with 15 bases between them. The germline V gene has CDR1 MNHEY and CDR2 SMNVEV (reference sequence). This CDR3 comprises 14 residues.

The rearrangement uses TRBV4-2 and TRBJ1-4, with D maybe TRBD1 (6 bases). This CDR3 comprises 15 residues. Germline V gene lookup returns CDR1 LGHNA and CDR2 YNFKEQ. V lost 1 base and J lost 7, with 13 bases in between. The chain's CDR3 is CASSQGGGAGEKLFF. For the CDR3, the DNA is TGTGCCAGCAGCCAAGGCGGGGGGGCAGGTGAAAAACTGTTTTTT.

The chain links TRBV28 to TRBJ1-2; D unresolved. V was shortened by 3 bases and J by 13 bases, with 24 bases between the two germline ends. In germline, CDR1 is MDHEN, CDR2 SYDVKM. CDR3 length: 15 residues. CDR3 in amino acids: CASSFSGRTLNHGTF. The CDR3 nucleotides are TGTGCCAGCAGTTTTTCGGGCAGAACCCTGAACCACGGCACCTTC.

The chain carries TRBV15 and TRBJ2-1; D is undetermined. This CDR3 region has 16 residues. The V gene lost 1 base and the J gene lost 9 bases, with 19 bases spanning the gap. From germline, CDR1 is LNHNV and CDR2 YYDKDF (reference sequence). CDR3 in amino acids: CATSRVSMEVGAEQFF. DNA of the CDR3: TGTGCCACCAGCAGAGTCTCCATGGAAGTTGGCGCTGAGCAGTTCTTC.

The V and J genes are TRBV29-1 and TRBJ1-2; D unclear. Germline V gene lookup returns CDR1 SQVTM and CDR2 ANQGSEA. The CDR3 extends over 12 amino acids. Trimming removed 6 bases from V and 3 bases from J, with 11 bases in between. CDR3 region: CSVRAPDYGYTF. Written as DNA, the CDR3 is TGCAGCGTGCGGGCGCCTGACTATGGCTACACCTTC.

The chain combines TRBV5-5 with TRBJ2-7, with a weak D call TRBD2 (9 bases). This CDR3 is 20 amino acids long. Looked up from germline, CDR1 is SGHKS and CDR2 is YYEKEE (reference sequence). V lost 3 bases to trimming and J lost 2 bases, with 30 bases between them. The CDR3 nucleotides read TGTGCCAGCAGCTCCTCGGCGAGGCGGGAGGGACAGGAGGGGCCCTACGAGCAGTACTTC. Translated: CASSSSARREGQEGPYEQYF.

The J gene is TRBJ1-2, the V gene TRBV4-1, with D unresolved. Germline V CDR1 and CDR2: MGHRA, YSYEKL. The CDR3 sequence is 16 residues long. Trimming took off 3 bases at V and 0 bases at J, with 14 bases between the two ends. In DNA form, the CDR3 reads TGCGCCAGCAGCCAGACCCCAGAGAGGACTAACTATGGCTACACCTTC. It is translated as CASSQTPERTNYGYTF.

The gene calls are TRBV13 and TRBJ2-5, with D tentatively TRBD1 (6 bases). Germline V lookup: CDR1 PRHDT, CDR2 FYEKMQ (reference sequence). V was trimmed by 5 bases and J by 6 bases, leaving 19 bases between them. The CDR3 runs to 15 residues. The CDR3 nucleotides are TGTGCCAGCAGCGGGCCTGAAACAGGGTGGCAGACCCAGTACTTC. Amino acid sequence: CASSGPETGWQTQYF.

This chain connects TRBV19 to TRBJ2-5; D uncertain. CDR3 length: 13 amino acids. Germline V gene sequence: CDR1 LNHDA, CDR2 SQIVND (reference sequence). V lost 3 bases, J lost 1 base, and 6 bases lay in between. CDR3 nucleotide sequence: TGTGCCAGTAGTATTCACCGCCAAGAGACCCAGTACTTC. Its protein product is CASSIHRQETQYF.

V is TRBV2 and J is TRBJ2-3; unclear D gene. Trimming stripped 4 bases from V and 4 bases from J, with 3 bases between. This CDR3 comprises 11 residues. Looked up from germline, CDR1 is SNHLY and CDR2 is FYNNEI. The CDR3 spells CASSVPDTQYF. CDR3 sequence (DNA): TGTGCCAGCAGTGTCCCAGATACGCAGTATTTT.

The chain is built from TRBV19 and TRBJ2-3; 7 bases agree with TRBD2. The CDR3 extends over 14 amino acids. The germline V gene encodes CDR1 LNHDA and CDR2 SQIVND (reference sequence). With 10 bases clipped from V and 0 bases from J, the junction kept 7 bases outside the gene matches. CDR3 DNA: TGTGCCACTAAGGGCGGGAGAAGCACAGATACGCAGTATTTT. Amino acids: CATKGGRSTDTQYF.

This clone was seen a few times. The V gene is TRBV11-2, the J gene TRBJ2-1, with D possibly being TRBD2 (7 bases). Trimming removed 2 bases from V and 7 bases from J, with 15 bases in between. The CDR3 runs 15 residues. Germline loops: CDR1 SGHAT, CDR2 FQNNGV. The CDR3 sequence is CASSLRTRGENEQFF. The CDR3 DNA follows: TGTGCCAGCAGCTTAAGGACTAGGGGGGAGAATGAGCAGTTCTTC.

CDR3 in amino acids: CASSLEARDTEAFF. The CDR3 nucleotides read TGTGCCAGCAGCTTAGAGGCAAGGGACACTGAAGCTTTCTTT. The rearrangement links TRBV7-8 to TRBJ1-1; no clear D. Per the germline V gene, CDR1 is SGHVS and CDR2 is FQNEAQ. Deletions cut 1 base from V and 3 bases from J, with 9 bases between. The length of the CDR3 is 14 residues.

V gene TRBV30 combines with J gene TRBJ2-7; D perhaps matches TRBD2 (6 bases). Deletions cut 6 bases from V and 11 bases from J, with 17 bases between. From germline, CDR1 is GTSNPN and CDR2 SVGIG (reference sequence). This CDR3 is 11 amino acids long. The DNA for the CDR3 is TGTGCCTGCGCCACGGGCGGGATGGAGTACTTC. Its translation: CACATGGMEYF.

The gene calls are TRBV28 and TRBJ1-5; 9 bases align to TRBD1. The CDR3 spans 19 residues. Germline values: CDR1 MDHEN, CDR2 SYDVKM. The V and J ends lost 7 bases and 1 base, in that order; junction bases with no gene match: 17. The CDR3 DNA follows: TGTGCCAGCACCCCCGGGGGGGGACAGGGTGCAGTAAGCAATCAGCCCCAGCATTTT. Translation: CASTPGGGQGAVSNQPQHF.

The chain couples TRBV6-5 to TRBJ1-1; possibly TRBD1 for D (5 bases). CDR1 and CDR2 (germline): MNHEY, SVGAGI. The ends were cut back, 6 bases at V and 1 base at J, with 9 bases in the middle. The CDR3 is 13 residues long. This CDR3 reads CASRRGSNTEAFF. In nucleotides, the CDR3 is TGTGCCAGCAGAAGGGGATCGAACACTGAAGCTTTCTTT.

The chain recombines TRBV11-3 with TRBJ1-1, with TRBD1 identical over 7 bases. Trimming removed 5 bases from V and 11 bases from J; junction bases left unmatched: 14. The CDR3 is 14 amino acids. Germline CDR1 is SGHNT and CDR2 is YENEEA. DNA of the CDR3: TGTGCCAGCAGCCCAAAAGGGGGCGAGTTTGGCGCTTTCTTT. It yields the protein CASSPKGGEFGAFF.

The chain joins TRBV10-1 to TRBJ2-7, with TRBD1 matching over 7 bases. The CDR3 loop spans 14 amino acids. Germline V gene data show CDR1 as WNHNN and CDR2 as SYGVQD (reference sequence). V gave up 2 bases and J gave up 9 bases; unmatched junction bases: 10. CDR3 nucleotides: TGCGCCAGCAGTGAGAGCCCGGACAGGCAAGGGCAGTACTTC. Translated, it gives CASSESPDRQGQYF.

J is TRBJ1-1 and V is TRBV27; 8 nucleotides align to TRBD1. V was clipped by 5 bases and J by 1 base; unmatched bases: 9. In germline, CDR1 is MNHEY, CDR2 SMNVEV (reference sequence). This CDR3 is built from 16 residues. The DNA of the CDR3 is TGTGCCAGCAGTCCCCCCGGGACAGGAACGAACACTGAAGCTTTCTTT. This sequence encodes CASSPPGTGTNTEAFF.